A single sample is the source of the 10 T cell receptor beta chains below, sequenced in a study of OX40 agonist ivuxolimab in advanced cancers. Sequencing used immunoSEQ multiplex PCR; TCRdb keeps in-frame clones, though not all of them. The sample lists around 84,000 clones; 85% to 95% were seen once. The sequences come from CD4+ or CD8+ T cells sorted from blood, collected in a trial of the OX40 agonist ivuxolimab. Source of these receptors: an adult with an advanced solid tumor such as melanoma, head and neck, liver or kidney cancer.

This rearrangement joins TRBV2 to TRBJ2-3; 11 bases map to TRBD2. Germline assignment: CDR1 SNHLY and CDR2 FYNNEI. V was clipped by 4 bases and J by 4 bases; unmatched bases: 4. CDR3 length: 15 amino acids. CDR3 sequence: CASSARTSGPDTQYF. CDR3 nucleotides: TGTGCCAGCAGTGCCCGGACTAGCGGGCCAGATACGCAGTATTTT.

The chain uses TRBV4-1 and TRBJ2-2; D remains unclear. CDR1 and CDR2 (germline): MGHRA, YSYEKL. Trimming removed 1 base from V and 7 bases from J, with 4 bases in between. The length of the CDR3 is 12 residues. CDR3 in DNA: TGCGCCAGCAGCCAAGTGTACGGGGAGCTGTTTTTT. Translated: CASSQVYGELFF.

This chain links TRBV19 with TRBJ2-7; D is unresolved. This CDR3 has 12 residues. Germline V gene lookup returns CDR1 LNHDA and CDR2 SQIVND (reference sequence). The V end was cut by 5 bases, the J end by 7 bases, with 12 bases between. The CDR3 is CASSFPMGEQYF. In DNA form, the CDR3 reads TGTGCCAGTAGTTTCCCCATGGGAGAGCAGTACTTC. The full variable domain, rest sourced from reference TRBV19 and TRBJ2-7, is DGGITQSPKYLFRKEGQNVTLSCEQNLNHDAMYWYRQDPGQGLRLIYYSQIVNDFQKGDIAEGYSVSREKKESFPLTVTSAQKNPTAFYLCASSFPMGEQYFGPGTRLTVT.

The chain has TRBV18 and TRBJ1-3; D gene unclear. This CDR3 spans 15 amino acids. The germline gives CDR1 KGHSH, CDR2 LQKENI. Between the trimmed V and J ends, which lost 3 bases and 0 bases, there was a span of 9 bases. The CDR3 DNA is TGTGCCAGCTCACCGGAGGATAGCTCTGGAAACACCATATATTTT. It is translated as CASSPEDSSGNTIYF.

The J gene is TRBJ2-1, the V gene TRBV7-8; 12 bases align to TRBD2. Germline V gene data show CDR1 as SGHVS and CDR2 as FQNEAQ. V was clipped by 5 bases and J by 7 bases; unmatched bases: 12. This CDR3 has 17 residues. The CDR3 DNA reads as TGTGCCAGCAGCGGTCGGACTAGCGGGGCGGGAGGTAATGAGCAGTTCTTC. Amino acid sequence: CASSGRTSGAGGNEQFF.

The V gene is TRBV19, the J gene TRBJ1-5; D uncertain. This CDR3 is 14 amino acids long. V lost 3 bases to trimming and J lost 3 bases, with 9 bases between them. From germline, CDR1 is LNHDA and CDR2 SQIVND (reference sequence). CDR3: CASSMAGSNQPQHF. DNA for the CDR3: TGTGCCAGTAGTATGGCGGGATCCAATCAGCCCCAGCATTTT.

The genes are TRBV5-1 and TRBJ2-2, with D possibly matching TRBD1 (5 bases). This CDR3 comprises 16 residues. Trimming removed 2 bases from V and 0 bases from J, with 11 bases in between. Germline lookup yields CDR1 SGHRS and CDR2 YFSETQ. CDR3 sequence (DNA): TGCGCCAGCAGCTTCCCCGACAGTTCGAACACCGGGGAGCTGTTTTTT. Translated: CASSFPDSSNTGELFF. Full variable domain (missing parts from reference TRBV5-1 and TRBJ2-2): KAGVTQTPRYLIKTRGQQVTLSCSPISGHRSVSWYQQTPGQGLQFLFEYFSETQRNKGNFPGRFSGRQFSNSRSEMNVSTLELGDSALYLCASSFPDSSNTGELFFGEGSRLTVL.

This rearrangement joins TRBV6-5 to TRBJ2-1; D remains unclear. Trimming took 6 bases from V and 6 from J, leaving 12 bases between them. The CDR3 has 13 amino acids. The germline V gene encodes CDR1 MNHEY and CDR2 SVGAGI. The chain's CDR3 is CASSTRTFNEQFF. The DNA of the CDR3 is TGTGCCAGCAGCACCCGGACCTTCAATGAGCAGTTCTTC.

The chain couples TRBV7-2 to TRBJ1-2, with a tentative D call TRBD1 (5 bases). Germline assignment: CDR1 SGHTA and CDR2 FQGNSA. V was pared by 2 bases and J by 4 bases, with 11 bases between. The CDR3 is made up of 14 amino acids. DNA for the CDR3: TGTGCCAGCAGCTTATCCGGGACGGCCTATGGCTACACCTTC. Its translation is CASSLSGTAYGYTF.

The V call is TRBV7-9, the J call TRBJ2-2; either TRBD1 or TRBD2 may supply D (6 bases each). Trimming pared 1 base from V and 4 bases from J, leaving 7 bases between. CDR1 SEHNR and CDR2 FQNEAQ come from the germline V gene (reference sequence). The CDR3 is made up of 14 amino acids. The CDR3 spells CASSLGGATGELFF. The DNA for the CDR3 is TGTGCCAGCAGCTTAGGGGGGGCCACCGGGGAGCTGTTTTTT.